This T cell receptor beta chain was recorded in a study of shared clonotypes between healthy human individuals. Whole-study context: The donor group consisted of a couple of women and a few men, aged 18 to 49. Every donor yielded three CD4 naive, three CD4 memory, two CD8 naive and one CD8 memory plate.

On this clone: The antigen is undetermined.

Per the germline V gene, CDR1 is SGHRS and CDR2 is YFSETQ. The CDR3 covers 17 residues. The J segment lost 0 bases and the V segment lost 6 bases, leaving 8 bases of the junction unmatched. Whole-study findings and limits: Generally, naive subsets came out with larger estimated richness than memory subsets.

The data were produced by immunoSEQ multiplex PCR, yet TCRdb's version contains in-frame clones alone and is incomplete. The data hold 2 million to 2.5 million clones, with almost 96% observed a single time. The clonotype was recovered from a man aged 18 to 29 in good health. Sequenced sample: naive CD4+ T cells sorted from blood. Documented subset: CD45RA+ positively selected. J is TRBJ2-7 and V is TRBV5-1, with 14 bases aligning to TRBD2. The CDR3 region is CASTRGTSGGSSYEQYF. The CDR3 DNA is TGCGCCAGCACGAGGGGGACTAGCGGGGGTAGCTCCTACGAGCAGTACTTC.